Presented here are 15 T cell receptor beta chains from one specimen sequenced in a study of EBV T-cell therapy then PD-1 blockade in nasopharyngeal carcinoma. TCRdb's copy holds only in-frame clones and misses some; the assay was immunoSEQ multiplex PCR. The table lists roughly 22,000 clones, 82% of them singletons. Their antigen targets remain unknown. Treatment: AdE1-LMPpoly-expanded autologous EBV-specific T-cell therapy followed by anti-PD-1 nivolumab. The source was CD8+ T cells from blood, collected at day -245 from a patient whose treatment included autologous EBV-specific T cells and nivolumab. The receptors were sampled from a man in his forties or fifties with nasopharyngeal carcinoma.

This clone showed up just once. The chain uses TRBV12-3 or TRBV12-4 and TRBJ1-5, with 7 bases matching TRBD1. After removal of 8 bases from V and 3 bases from J, the junction contained 4 bases not matched to a gene. This CDR3 has 13 amino acids. The CDR3 sequence is CASEGGVNQPQHF. The CDR3 DNA reads as TGTGCCAGCGAAGGGGGCGTCAATCAGCCCCAGCATTTT.

The chain combines TRBV5-1 with TRBJ2-1, with D unclear. The CDR3 runs to 12 residues. The germline CDR1 and CDR2 sequences are SGHRS and YFSETQ. Trimming shortened V by 5 bases and J by 8 bases, and 11 bases separated the two germline ends. For the CDR3, the DNA is TGCGCCAGCAGTTCAAGAGGAGATGAGCAGTTCTTC. This encodes CASSSRGDEQFF. Full variable domain (remainder filled in from reference TRBV5-1 and TRBJ2-1): KAGVTQTPRYLIKTRGQQVTLSCSPISGHRSVSWYQQTPGQGLQFLFEYFSETQRNKGNFPGRFSGRQFSNSRSEMNVSTLELGDSALYLCASSSRGDEQFFGPGTRLTVL.

This clone appeared once. The V and J genes are TRBV6-5 and TRBJ2-7, with D perhaps matching TRBD2 (5 bases). V lost 0 bases and J lost 1, with 10 bases in between. The CDR3 contains 15 residues. CDR1 and CDR2 from the germline V gene are MNHEY and SVGAGI. In DNA form, the CDR3 reads TGTGCCAGCAGTTACTCAAGGCCGGGATCCTACGAGCAGTACTTC. This translates into CASSYSRPGSYEQYF.

This clone was counted a few times. The chain employs TRBV7-8 and TRBJ2-5; D unresolved. The CDR3 loop spans 12 amino acids. Germline V gene sequence: CDR1 SGHVS, CDR2 FQNEAQ. V shed 7 bases and J shed 5 bases, with 11 bases lying between them. In nucleotides, the CDR3 is TGTGCCAGCACCACTCCTCGGGAGACCCAGTACTTC. Translation gives CASTTPRETQYF.

The chain joins TRBV4-1 to TRBJ1-4; TRBD1 is a possible D gene (5 bases). Germline CDR1 reads MGHRA; CDR2 reads YSYEKL. V dropped 5 bases and J dropped 8 bases, with 18 bases sitting between them. The CDR3 length is 15 residues. The CDR3 loop is CASSIQANRREKLFF. The CDR3 nucleotides are TGCGCCAGCAGCATACAGGCCAACAGGAGGGAAAAACTGTTTTTT.

This clone was detected once. V usage is TRBV27 and J usage is TRBJ1-5; 8 bases are shared with TRBD1. Trimming at V came to 3 bases and at J to 6 bases, leaving 7 bases not matched to a gene. The CDR3 runs 15 residues. Per the germline V gene, CDR1 is MNHEY and CDR2 is SMNVEV (reference sequence). Here the CDR3 reads CASSFVGQGAQPQHF. The DNA of the CDR3 is TGTGCCAGCAGTTTCGTTGGACAGGGCGCTCAGCCCCAGCATTTT.

The chain combines TRBV6-6 with TRBJ1-5; TRBD1 might be the D (5 bases). This CDR3 contains 15 residues. V lost 0 bases, J lost 7 bases, and 13 bases lay in between. Germline-derived CDR1 and CDR2 are MNHNY and SVGAGI (reference sequence). The CDR3, as DNA: TGTGCCAGCAGTTACTCTCGATTGGGGCCGCAGCCCCAGCATTTT. This gives the protein CASSYSRLGPQPQHF.

The chain is built from TRBV9 and TRBJ2-2; D gene uncertain. Trimming cost V 0 bases and J 6 bases, with 12 bases left between them. CDR3 size: 15 residues. Germline CDR1 is SGDLS and CDR2 is YYNGEE. CDR3 loop: CASSVEGFGAGELFF. As DNA, the CDR3 is TGTGCCAGCAGCGTAGAGGGTTTTGGAGCCGGGGAGCTGTTTTTT.

J is TRBJ1-2 and V is TRBV19, with a weak D call TRBD1 (5 bases). The CDR3 length is 13 residues. V lost 3 bases and J 8 bases, leaving 13 bases between the germline ends. Germline assignment: CDR1 LNHDA and CDR2 SQIVND (reference sequence). CDR3 amino acids: CASSIGAHLGYTF. The CDR3 DNA is TGTGCCAGTAGTATCGGGGCCCATCTGGGCTACACCTTC.

V gene TRBV5-5 combines with J gene TRBJ1-2; possible D gene TRBD1, 5 bases. V was trimmed by 5 bases and J by 5 bases, leaving 10 bases between them. Germline V gene sequence: CDR1 SGHKS, CDR2 YYEKEE (reference sequence). The CDR3 is 12 amino acids. The CDR3 spells CASSFDSYGYTF. Here the CDR3 DNA reads TGTGCCAGCAGTTTCGACAGTTATGGCTACACCTTC.

This clone turned up a few times. The V gene is TRBV6-4, the J gene TRBJ2-3; tentative D call: TRBD2 (7 bases). This CDR3 contains 14 residues. Germline assignment: CDR1 MRHNA and CDR2 SNTAGT. Trimming removed 4 bases from V and 2 bases from J, with 10 bases in between. The CDR3 sequence: CASSVRGATDTQYF. The CDR3, as DNA: TGTGCCAGCAGTGTTCGGGGGGCCACAGATACGCAGTATTTT.

This clone is judged medium-sized (0.01 to 0.1%). This sequence joins TRBV6-6 and TRBJ1-1; D ambiguous. Trimming left V 5 bases short and J 1 base short, with 11 bases between. Germline-derived CDR1 and CDR2 are MNHNY and SVGAGI (reference sequence). This CDR3 is built from 14 residues. Here the CDR3 reads CASSPGLGNTEAFF. The CDR3 DNA sequence: TGTGCCAGCAGTCCCGGTTTAGGGAACACTGAAGCTTTCTTT.

This chain links TRBV9 with TRBJ2-3; no clear D gene. The CDR3 runs to 14 residues. From germline, CDR1 is SGDLS and CDR2 YYNGEE. Trimming removed 3 bases from V and 4 bases from J, with 12 bases in between. The CDR3, as DNA: TGTGCCAGCAGCGACGGATATGACCCAGATACGCAGTATTTT. Translation: CASSDGYDPDTQYF.

This sequence joins TRBV28 and TRBJ1-3, with D hard to call. Trimming shortened V by 4 bases and J by 2 bases, and 15 bases separated the two germline ends. Per the germline V gene, CDR1 is MDHEN and CDR2 is SYDVKM. The CDR3 totals 16 residues. In DNA, the CDR3 is TGTGCCAGCAGTTCCCCTGTAGCCTGGGCTGGAAACACCATATATTTT. It codes for CASSSPVAWAGNTIYF.

V gene TRBV5-4 combines with J gene TRBJ2-1; D remains ambiguous. Per the germline V gene, CDR1 is SGHNT and CDR2 is YYREEE (reference sequence). Trimming took off 4 bases at V and 0 bases at J, with 11 bases between the two ends. The CDR3 length is 15 residues. CDR3 in amino acids: CASSPSYGSYNEQFF. The CDR3, as DNA: TGTGCCAGCAGCCCCAGCTATGGCTCCTACAATGAGCAGTTCTTC.